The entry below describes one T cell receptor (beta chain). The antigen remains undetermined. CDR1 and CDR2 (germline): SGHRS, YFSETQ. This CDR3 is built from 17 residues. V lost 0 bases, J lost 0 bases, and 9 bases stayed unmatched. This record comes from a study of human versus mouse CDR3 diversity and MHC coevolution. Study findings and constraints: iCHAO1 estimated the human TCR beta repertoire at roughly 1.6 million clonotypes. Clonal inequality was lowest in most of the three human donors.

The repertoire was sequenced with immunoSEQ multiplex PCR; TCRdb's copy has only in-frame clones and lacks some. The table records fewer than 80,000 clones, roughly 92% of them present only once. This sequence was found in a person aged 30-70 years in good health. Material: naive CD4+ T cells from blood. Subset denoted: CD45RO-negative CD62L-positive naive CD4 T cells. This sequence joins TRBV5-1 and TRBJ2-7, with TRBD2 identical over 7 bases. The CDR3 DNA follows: TGCGCCAGCAGCTTGGGGGAGGGAACCCCTAGCTCCTACGAGCAGTACTTC. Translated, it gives CASSLGEGTPSSYEQYF.